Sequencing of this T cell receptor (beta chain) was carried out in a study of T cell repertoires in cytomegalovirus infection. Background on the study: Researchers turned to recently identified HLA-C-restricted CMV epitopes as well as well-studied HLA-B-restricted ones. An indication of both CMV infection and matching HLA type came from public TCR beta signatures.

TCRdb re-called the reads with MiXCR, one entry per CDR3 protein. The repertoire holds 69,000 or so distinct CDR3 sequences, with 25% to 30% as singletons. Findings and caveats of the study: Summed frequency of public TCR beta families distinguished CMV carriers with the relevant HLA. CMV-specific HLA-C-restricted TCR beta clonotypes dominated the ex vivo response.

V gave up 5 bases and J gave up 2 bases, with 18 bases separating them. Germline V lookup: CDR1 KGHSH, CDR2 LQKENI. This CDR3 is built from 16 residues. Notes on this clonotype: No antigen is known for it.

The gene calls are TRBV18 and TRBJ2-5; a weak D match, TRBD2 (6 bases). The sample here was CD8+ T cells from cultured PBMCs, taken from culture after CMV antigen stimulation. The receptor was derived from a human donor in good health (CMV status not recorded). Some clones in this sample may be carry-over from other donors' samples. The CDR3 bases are TGTGCCAGCTCAGCACAGGCGGGGATCGATCAAGAGACCCAGTACTTC. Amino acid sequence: CASSAQAGIDQETQYF.